The rows below give T cell receptor beta chains drawn from one sample of a study of T cells in Graves' hyperthyroidism and ophthalmopathy. One entry per CDR3 protein results from TCRdb running MiXCR on the multiplex PCR reads. The sample contains fewer than 700,000 distinct CDR3 sequences, roughly 16% of which appear only once. Sequencing was carried out using blood. The receptor set was obtained from a woman in her twenties or thirties with Graves' hyperthyroidism. The CDR3 runs from the conserved cysteine through the conserved F or W. The D gene is left open where the match is weak. Rows give clone size only sometimes, using once, few, many, or a class for an expanded clone.

>.|TRBJ1-1|TRBV27|few
CASSLSGRRNTEAFF
TGTGCCAGCAGTTTATCGGGCAGGAGGAACACTGAAGCTTTCTTT
>TRBD2|TRBJ2-1|TRBV2|many
CAMGGGESSYNEQFF
TGTGCCATGGGGGGGGGGGAGAGCTCCTACAATGAGCAGTTCTTC
>.|TRBJ2-7|TRBV7-2|.
CASSIAVGPYEQYF
TGTGCCAGCAGTATAGCGGTAGGGCCGTACGAGCAGTACTTC
>.|TRBJ1-4|TRBV27|.
CASSFGELSEKLFF
TGTGCCAGCAGTTTTGGGGAATTGAGTGAAAAACTGTTTTTT
>.|TRBJ2-7|TRBV11-2|many
CASSLVMGTRYEQYF
TGTGCCAGCAGCTTAGTAATGGGGACACGCTACGAGCAGTACTTC
>TRBD2|TRBJ2-5|TRBV5-4|.
CASSLALAGQETQYF
TGTGCCAGCAGCTTGGCACTAGCGGGACAAGAGACCCAGTACTTC
>.|TRBJ2-3|TRBV5-1|many
CASSFNTERTTQYF
TGCGCCAGCAGCTTTAATACAGAGCGGACTACGCAGTATTTT
>TRBD1|TRBJ1-5|TRBV5-6|.
CASSQGAGGGNQPQHF
TGTGCCAGCAGTCAGGGGGCAGGGGGCGGCAATCAGCCCCAGCATTTT
>.|TRBJ2-7|TRBV19|many
CASSSTITRDSYEQYF
TGTGCCAGTAGTTCAACAATCACCAGGGACTCCTACGAGCAGTACTTC
>.|TRBJ2-1|TRBV2|few
CASSVLEGDEQFF
TGTGCCAGCAGTGTTCTGGAGGGGGATGAGCAGTTCTTC
>.|TRBJ2-5|TRBV20-1|.
CSATRGGVTQYF
TGCAGTGCCACTAGAGGGGGTGTGACCCAGTACTTC
>.|TRBJ1-2|TRBV12-3/TRBV12-4|few
CASSTRTDSFFYGYTF
TGTGCCAGCAGCACCAGAACGGACAGCTTCTTCTATGGCTACACCTTC
>TRBD2|TRBJ2-5|TRBV27|.
CASSSPPAGKGETQYF
TGTGCCAGCAGTTCCCCACCAGCGGGGAAAGGGGAGACCCAGTACTTC
>.|TRBJ1-4|TRBV4-1|few
CASSQVYATNEKLFF
TGCGCCAGCAGCCAAGTATACGCAACTAATGAAAAACTGTTTTTT
>.|TRBJ2-5|TRBV2|few
CASSDGIRLYQETQYF
TGTGCCAGCAGTGACGGGATCCGACTTTACCAAGAGACCCAGTACTTC
>TRBD2|TRBJ2-7|TRBV20-1|.
CSASGAGEPYEQYF
TGCAGTGCTAGCGGGGCGGGAGAGCCCTACGAGCAGTACTTC
>TRBD1|TRBJ2-7|TRBV20-1|many
CSAREGTGREQYF
TGCAGTGCTAGAGAAGGGACAGGGCGAGAGCAGTACTTC
>.|TRBJ1-1|TRBV11-2|.
CASSFAGAEAFF
TGTGCCAGCAGCTTTGCAGGGGCTGAAGCTTTCTTT
>TRBD2|TRBJ2-1|TRBV3-1|many
CASSQVLAGSYNEQFF
TGTGCCAGCAGCCAAGTACTAGCGGGAAGCTACAATGAGCAGTTCTTC
>TRBD1|TRBJ1-5|TRBV19|few
CASSIWGQGADQPQHF
TGTGCCAGTAGTATATGGGGACAGGGGGCCGATCAGCCCCAGCATTTT
>.|TRBJ1-5|TRBV6-2/TRBV6-3|many
CASRDRDTLSNQPQHF
TGTGCCAGCAGGGACCGGGACACCTTGAGCAATCAGCCCCAGCATTTT
>.|TRBJ1-5|TRBV28|.
CASSQGGLGNQSQHF
TGTGCCAGCAGTCAAGGAGGGTTGGGCAATCAGTCCCAGCATTTT
>TRBD2|TRBJ2-3|TRBV7-2|many
CASSRGLARSTDTQYF
TGTGCCAGCAGCCGTGGACTAGCGCGTAGCACAGATACGCAGTATTTT
>.|TRBJ2-7|TRBV2|many
CASSLSPGAGEQYF
TGTGCCAGCAGTCTCAGCCCGGGGGCGGGCGAGCAGTACTTC
>TRBD2|TRBJ2-7|TRBV7-3|many
CASSLEGLAGDNSYEQYF
TGTGCCAGCAGCTTAGAGGGACTAGCGGGGGACAACAGCTACGAGCAGTACTTC
>.|TRBJ2-7|TRBV7-2|.
CASSQELLDEQYF
TGCGCCAGCAGCCAAGAGCTCCTGGACGAGCAGTACTTC
>.|TRBJ2-7|TRBV28|many
CASSLARRGDEQYF
TGTGCCAGCAGTTTAGCGCGCCGCGGAGACGAGCAGTACTTC
>TRBD2|TRBJ2-1|TRBV6-1|.
CASSSNSGSSDEQFF
TGTGCCAGCAGTAGCAATAGCGGGAGTTCCGATGAGCAGTTCTTC
>.|TRBJ2-1|TRBV30|many
CAWSRRDEQFF
TGTGCCTGGAGTCGGCGGGATGAGCAGTTCTTC
>.|TRBJ2-1|TRBV18|many
CASSPSVGEQFF
TGTGCCAGCTCACCGTCCGTCGGTGAGCAGTTCTTC
>.|TRBJ1-5|TRBV6-2/TRBV6-3|few
CASSYPSPLPPQHF
TGTGCCAGCAGTTACCCGTCCCCATTGCCGCCCCAGCATTTT
>TRBD1|TRBJ1-1|TRBV3-1|many
CASSQDRGAEAFF
TGTGCCAGCAGCCAAGACAGGGGGGCTGAAGCTTTCTTT
>.|TRBJ2-1|TRBV6-5|.
CASSYSITAPEQFF
TGTGCCAGCAGTTACTCGATTACGGCCCCTGAGCAGTTCTTC
>TRBD2|TRBJ2-1|TRBV12-3/TRBV12-4|many
CASSPGLGNNEQFF
TGTGCCAGCAGTCCGGGACTAGGGAACAATGAGCAGTTCTTC
>.|TRBJ2-2|TRBV2|many
CASTRSNTGELFF
TGTGCCAGCACCCGGTCGAACACCGGGGAGCTGTTTTTT
>TRBD2|TRBJ2-7|TRBV6-1|many
CASSEKLAGVNYEQYF
TGTGCCAGCAGTGAAAAACTAGCGGGAGTAAACTACGAGCAGTACTTC
>.|TRBJ1-1|TRBV2|many
CALAIGGPNPEAFF
TGTGCTCTGGCTATCGGGGGACCGAACCCTGAAGCTTTCTTT
>.|TRBJ2-5|TRBV5-1|many
CASSSDSLGRTQYF
TGCGCCAGCAGCTCGGACAGCCTGGGCCGGACCCAGTACTTC
>.|TRBJ1-3|TRBV9|few
CASSAARTFTGNTIYF
TGTGCCAGCAGCGCAGCGAGGACATTTACTGGAAACACCATATATTTT
>TRBD1|TRBJ2-7|TRBV20-1|.
CSARGDRGAYEQYF
TGCAGTGCTAGGGGGGACAGGGGGGCCTACGAGCAGTACTTC
>.|TRBJ1-1|TRBV6-7|.
CASIPGTAENTEAFF
TGTGCCAGCATACCCGGGACCGCCGAGAACACTGAAGCTTTCTTT
>.|TRBJ2-1|TRBV9|many
CASSVGDRGSSNEQFF
TGTGCCAGCAGCGTAGGGGACCGAGGAAGTAGCAATGAGCAGTTCTTC
>.|TRBJ1-2|TRBV2|many
CASTARDKGYGYTF
TGTGCCAGCACCGCCCGGGACAAAGGATATGGCTACACCTTC
>TRBD1|TRBJ1-2|TRBV4-1|few
CASSQDWRQGMSGYTF
TGCGCCAGCAGCCAAGATTGGAGACAGGGTATGAGCGGCTACACCTTC
>.|TRBJ1-2|TRBV20-1|.
CRVLQGLGGYTF
TGCAGGGTCCTACAGGGTTTGGGTGGCTACACCTTC
>TRBD1|TRBJ2-1|TRBV20-1|many
CSALPGGDEQFF
TGCAGTGCTCTCCCAGGGGGCGATGAGCAGTTCTTC
>.|TRBJ2-6|TRBV7-9|.
CASSSGTITETGANVLTF
TGTGCCAGCAGCTCGGGGACGATAACGGAAACTGGGGCCAACGTCCTGACTTTC
>.|TRBJ1-5|TRBV30|.
CAWTDPGGRTSASNQPQHF
TGTGCCTGGACCGACCCGGGGGGGCGAACATCGGCTAGCAATCAGCCCCAGCATTTT
>.|TRBJ1-1|TRBV6-2/TRBV6-3|.
CASSPRQALSDTEAFF
TGTGCCAGCAGCCCTCGACAGGCTCTATCTGACACTGAAGCTTTCTTT
>.|TRBJ2-1|TRBV6-6|many
CASSYGAPNNEQFF
TGTGCCAGCAGTTACGGAGCGCCGAACAATGAGCAGTTCTTC
>TRBD1|TRBJ1-1|TRBV7-2|many
CASSLSTGWNTEAFF
TGTGCCAGCAGCTTGTCGACAGGGTGGAACACTGAAGCTTTCTTT
>.|TRBJ2-7|TRBV6-1|few
CASSEKVTLVSYEQYF
TGTGCCAGCAGTGAAAAAGTAACCCTCGTCTCCTACGAGCAGTACTTC
>.|TRBJ1-1|TRBV7-9|.
CASSWRTAHTEAFF
TGTGCCAGCAGCTGGAGGACGGCTCACACTGAAGCTTTCTTT
>.|TRBJ2-5|TRBV11-3|many
CASSLDYGRGETQYF
TGTGCCAGCAGCTTAGATTATGGCCGAGGGGAGACCCAGTACTTC
>.|TRBJ1-1|TRBV28|many
CASSLTPGLAGTEAFF
TGTGCCAGCAGTTTGACCCCAGGGTTGGCGGGTACTGAAGCTTTCTTT
>.|TRBJ1-1|TRBV4-2|.
CASSQDGVGATEAFF
TGTGCCAGCAGCCAAGATGGAGTCGGAGCCACTGAAGCTTTCTTT